These 27 T cell receptor beta chains were all obtained from the same sample, sequenced in a study of shared clonotypes between healthy human individuals. Profiling relied on immunoSEQ multiplex PCR, and the TCRdb table lists in-frame clones only, not all of them. This sample has roughly 2.2 million clones, with under 95% found just once. Sequencing was done on a sample of naive CD4+ T cells from PBMCs. Subset indicated: CD45RA+ positively selected. These receptors all come from a man aged 18 to 29 in good health. Some clones in this sample may be carry-over from other donors' samples.

The gene calls are TRBV7-3 and TRBJ2-2, with 7 nucleotides matching TRBD2. Germline V gives CDR1 SGHTA, CDR2 FQGTGA. The CDR3 has 15 residues. Germline trimming cut 5 bases from V and 4 bases from J; bases unmatched to any gene: 7. CDR3 sequence: CASSPVGGTTGELFF. The CDR3, as DNA: TGTGCCAGCAGCCCTGTGGGAGGGACCACCGGGGAGCTGTTTTTT.

The CDR3 DNA sequence: TGTGCCAGCAGTGAAGTCCGACTAGCGGGAGGAGAGACCCAGTACTTC. It encodes CASSEVRLAGGETQYF. This chain joins TRBV2 and TRBJ2-5; the match to TRBD2 covers 13 bases. This CDR3 is 16 amino acids long. CDR1 SNHLY and CDR2 FYNNEI come from the germline V gene. V was pared by 1 base and J by 4 bases, with 3 bases of the junction left unmatched.

This clone came up once. The CDR3 is CASSSDRWGNDEQYF. CDR3 bases: TGTGCCAGCAGCTCGGACCGCTGGGGGAACGACGAGCAGTACTTC. The gene calls are TRBV7-3 and TRBJ2-7; D might be TRBD1 or TRBD2, each matching 5 bases. V gave up 4 bases and J gave up 5 bases, with 18 bases separating them. This CDR3 has 15 residues. Germline V CDR1 and CDR2: SGHTA, FQGTGA. The complete variable domain, with remaining parts taken from reference TRBV7-3 and TRBJ2-7, reads GAGVSQTPSNKVTEKGKYVELRCDPISGHTALYWYRQSLGQGPEFLIYFQGTGAADDSGLPNDRFFAVRPEGSVSTLKIQRTERGDSAVYLCASSSDRWGNDEQYFGPGTRLTVT.

The chain couples TRBV6-1 to TRBJ2-7, with 9 positions matching TRBD1. CDR1 is MNHNS, CDR2 SASEGT, per germline. CDR3 length: 15 residues. J lost 1 base, V lost 6 bases, and 7 bases had no gene match. The CDR3 sequence: CASSKQGAMSYEQYF. The CDR3 region has the DNA TGTGCCAGCAGCAAACAGGGGGCAATGTCCTACGAGCAGTACTTC.

This clone was recorded once. The rearrangement joins TRBV6-1 to TRBJ1-2, with D hard to call. The CDR3 sequence is 15 residues long. Germline V gives CDR1 MNHNS, CDR2 SASEGT. The V gene lost 2 bases and the J gene lost 4 bases, with 14 bases spanning the gap. In DNA, the CDR3 is TGTGCCAGCAGTGAACTTTCCGGTGCCCCCTATGGCTACACCTTC. Amino acid sequence: CASSELSGAPYGYTF.

This rearrangement joins TRBV23-1 to TRBJ2-6; unclear D gene. TRBV23-1 is annotated as an ORF whose role is uncertain. V shed 1 base and J shed 0 bases, with 13 bases lying between them. The CDR3 loop spans 18 amino acids. CDR3: CASSQYGRLSSGANVLTF. The DNA for the CDR3 is TGCGCCAGCAGTCAATATGGCAGGCTGAGCTCTGGGGCCAACGTCCTGACTTTC.

This chain joins TRBV6-5 and TRBJ2-1, with no clear D. V lost 5 bases, J lost 2 bases, and 13 bases lay in between. Germline values: CDR1 MNHEY, CDR2 SVGAGI. This CDR3 spans 15 amino acids. This chain's CDR3 is CASSTKIATYNEQFF. CDR3 bases: TGTGCCAGCAGTACAAAAATAGCCACCTACAATGAGCAGTTCTTC.

The chain is built from TRBV7-9 and TRBJ2-5; TRBD1 aligns across 7 bases. Germline V gene lookup returns CDR1 SEHNR and CDR2 FQNEAQ (reference sequence). CDR3 size: 15 residues. V gave up 8 bases and J gave up 2 bases; unmatched junction bases: 11. The chain's CDR3 is CASGVRGTAQETQYF. DNA of the CDR3: TGTGCCAGCGGGGTGAGGGGGACAGCTCAAGAGACCCAGTACTTC.

Concerning this clone itself: This specimen includes other DNA sequences encoding the same CDR3. The rearrangement joins TRBV4-3 to TRBJ2-7; possibly TRBD1 for D (6 bases). Trimming shortened V by 2 bases and J by 0 bases, and 11 bases separated the two germline ends. Germline values: CDR1 LGHNA, CDR2 YSLEER. This CDR3 region has 15 residues. The DNA of the CDR3 is TGCGCCAGCAGCCAACGTACAGGGAGCTCCTACGAGCAGTACTTC. It encodes CASSQRTGSSYEQYF.

The chain links TRBV7-9 to TRBJ2-3; D might be TRBD2 (6 bases). CDR3 length: 17 amino acids. The V gene's germline CDR1 is SEHNR and CDR2 FQNEAQ (reference sequence). Trimming shortened V by 1 base and J by 2 bases, and 16 bases separated the two germline ends. For the CDR3, the DNA is TGTGCCAGCAGCTTAGGGGGGGAGATACCATTCACAGATACGCAGTATTTT. The encoded protein is CASSLGGEIPFTDTQYF.

The rearrangement links TRBV28 to TRBJ1-1; maybe TRBD1 (5 bases). The CDR3 totals 11 residues. V lost 7 bases and J 6 bases, leaving 9 bases between the germline ends. Germline CDR1 reads MDHEN; CDR2 reads SYDVKM. The CDR3, as DNA: TGTGCCAGCACCTCGGGGGCTGAAGCTTTCTTT. It translates to CASTSGAEAFF.

A remark on this clone: The sample holds other DNA sequences that translate to the same CDR3. This chain connects TRBV28 to TRBJ1-1, with a weak D call TRBD1 (5 bases). This CDR3 has 13 amino acids. V lost 3 bases to trimming and J lost 2 bases, with 7 bases between them. CDR1 and CDR2 (germline): MDHEN, SYDVKM. CDR3 loop: CASSFGANTEAFF. Written as DNA, the CDR3 is TGTGCCAGCAGTTTCGGGGCCAACACTGAAGCTTTCTTT.

V gene TRBV19 combines with J gene TRBJ1-1, with TRBD1 as a possible D gene (6 bases). The CDR3 totals 14 residues. Germline V lookup: CDR1 LNHDA, CDR2 SQIVND (reference sequence). The V gene lost 3 bases and the J gene lost 4 bases, with 12 bases spanning the gap. The CDR3 reads CASSIGGAPTEAFF. CDR3 sequence (DNA): TGTGCCAGTAGTATTGGGGGGGCGCCCACTGAAGCTTTCTTT.

This chain links TRBV28 with TRBJ2-7; TRBD2 might be the D (6 bases). V gave up 6 bases and J gave up 2 bases, with 14 bases separating them. CDR1 and CDR2 (germline): MDHEN, SYDVKM. The CDR3 has 14 amino acids. The CDR3 coding sequence is TGTGCCAGCAGACTAGCCAATAAACCCTACGAGCAGTACTTC. This gives the protein CASRLANKPYEQYF. Variable domain in full (rest from reference TRBV28 and TRBJ2-7): DVKVTQSSRYLVKRTGEKVFLECVQDMDHENMFWYRQDPGLGLRLIYFSYDVKMKEKGDIPEGYSVSREKKERFSLILESASTNQTSMYLCASRLANKPYEQYFGPGTRLTVT.

This chain uses TRBV7-9 with TRBJ2-3; TRBD2 agrees at 10 bases. J lost 1 base, V lost 0 bases, and 7 bases had no gene match. The germline V gene has CDR1 SEHNR and CDR2 FQNEAQ (reference sequence). This CDR3 comprises 18 residues. In nucleotides, the CDR3 is TGTGCCAGCAGCTTAGCGTCTAGCGGGAGTATACGCACAGATACGCAGTATTTT. Translating it yields CASSLASSGSIRTDTQYF.

The V and J genes are TRBV6-1 and TRBJ2-7; D not certain. The CDR3 spans 10 residues. Germline CDR1 and CDR2: MNHNS and SASEGT. The germline V and J ends were trimmed by 7 bases and 2 bases, with 3 bases remaining between them. The CDR3 loop reads CASMAYEQYF. The CDR3 coding sequence is TGTGCCAGCATGGCCTACGAGCAGTACTTC.

As to this clone: Other DNA variants within this sample encode the same CDR3. The V call is TRBV5-1, the J call TRBJ2-7; D gene ambiguous. The CDR3 spans 12 residues. Trimming left V 4 bases short and J 3 bases short, with 8 bases between. Germline V gives CDR1 SGHRS, CDR2 YFSETQ. This CDR3 reads CASSPRIYEQYF. Here the CDR3 DNA reads TGCGCCAGCAGCCCACGGATCTACGAGCAGTACTTC.

For this clone: Other DNA sequences within the sample encode an identical CDR3. V gene TRBV5-1 combines with J gene TRBJ1-5; D remains ambiguous. V shed 1 base and J shed 6 bases, with 14 bases lying between them. This CDR3 is built from 15 residues. Germline assignment: CDR1 SGHRS and CDR2 YFSETQ. CDR3 sequence reads: CASSLSGGLGQPQHF. CDR3 nucleotides: TGCGCCAGCAGCTTGTCGGGAGGGCTAGGTCAGCCCCAGCATTTT.

The chain uses TRBV2 and TRBJ1-5; the match to TRBD1 covers 8 bases. CDR1 is SNHLY, CDR2 FYNNEI, per germline. The junction had 10 bases not matched to a gene; V was cut back by 3 bases and J by 0 bases. The CDR3 covers 18 residues. The CDR3 sequence is CASSERGQDFYSNQPQHF. CDR3 in DNA: TGTGCCAGCAGTGAGAGGGGACAGGATTTTTATAGCAATCAGCCCCAGCATTTT.

Written as DNA, the CDR3 is TGTGCCAGCAGTCGAGACTCCCGGGACAGAAAGCCGAGCACTGAAGCTTTCTTT. Translated: CASSRDSRDRKPSTEAFF. The chain is built from TRBV27 and TRBJ1-1, with 7 bases fitting TRBD1. Trimming at V came to 5 bases and at J to 4 bases, leaving 19 bases not matched to a gene. The CDR3 consists of 18 residues. Germline V gives CDR1 MNHEY, CDR2 SMNVEV (reference sequence).

This chain uses TRBV4-1 with TRBJ2-1; 11 bases map to TRBD2. The CDR3 sequence is 17 residues long. After removal of 4 bases from V and 1 base from J, the junction contained 6 bases not matched to a gene. The germline CDR1 and CDR2 sequences are MGHRA and YSYEKL. CDR3 sequence (DNA): TGCGCCAGCAGCCGGACAATAGCGGGAGGGTCCTACAATGAGCAGTTCTTC. Translating it yields CASSRTIAGGSYNEQFF.

The chain carries TRBV12-5 and TRBJ2-1, with TRBD2 matching 9 bases. This CDR3 contains 16 residues. CDR1 is LGHNT and CDR2 is FRNRAP in the germline V gene. The V and J ends lost 1 base and 8 bases, in that order; junction bases with no gene match: 9. DNA of the CDR3: TGTGCTAGTGGTTTGGGACTAGCGGATATACAAGATGAGCAGTTCTTC. Protein sequence: CASGLGLADIQDEQFF.

The CDR3 loop is CASSLKGGGSYEQYF. The DNA of the CDR3 is TGTGCCAGCAGCTTAAAGGGCGGGGGCTCCTACGAGCAGTACTTC. The V and J genes are TRBV7-3 and TRBJ2-7; TRBD2 matches 7 bases. The CDR3 spans 15 residues. The germline CDR1 and CDR2 sequences are SGHTA and FQGTGA. The V segment lost 1 base and the J segment 0 bases; nucleotides outside the gene matches: 3.

V is TRBV9 and J is TRBJ1-2; D is perhaps TRBD1 (5 bases). The CDR3 spans 16 residues. V was shortened by 6 bases and J by 2 bases, with 20 bases between the two germline ends. Germline lookup yields CDR1 SGDLS and CDR2 YYNGEE. As DNA, the CDR3 is TGTGCCAGCAAACCAGGGCCAGGCGTCTCAAACTATGGCTACACCTTC. Residues: CASKPGPGVSNYGYTF. The full variable domain, its missing parts supplied by reference TRBV9 and TRBJ1-2, is DSGVTQTPKHLITATGQRVTLRCSPRSGDLSVYWYQQSLDQGLQFLIQYYNGEERAKGNILERFSAQQFPDLHSELNLSSLELGDSALYFCASKPGPGVSNYGYTFGSGTRLTVV.

This rearrangement joins TRBV27 to TRBJ2-7, with TRBD1 matching over 9 bases. V was clipped by 6 bases and J by 5 bases; unmatched bases: 8. Germline V gene data show CDR1 as MNHEY and CDR2 as SMNVEV (reference sequence). This CDR3 has 14 amino acids. The CDR3 protein is CASRPGQGVHEQYF. CDR3 in DNA: TGTGCCAGCAGACCGGGACAGGGAGTCCACGAGCAGTACTTC.

The chain recombines TRBV5-4 with TRBJ2-1; maybe TRBD1 (6 bases). The V end was cut by 2 bases, the J end by 7 bases, with 16 bases between. The germline V gene has CDR1 SGHNT and CDR2 YYREEE (reference sequence). The CDR3 covers 15 residues. The DNA of the CDR3 is TGTGCCAGCAGCTTATTACAGGGAAGGAGGAATGAGCAGTTCTTC. This gives the protein CASSLLQGRRNEQFF. The full variable domain, completed using reference TRBV5-4 and TRBJ2-1, is ETGVTQSPTHLIKTRGQQVTLRCSSQSGHNTVSWYQQALGQGPQFIFQYYREEENGRGNFPPRFSGLQFPNYSSELNVNALELDDSALYLCASSLLQGRRNEQFFGPGTRLTVL.

The gene calls are TRBV11-1 and TRBJ2-5, with D maybe TRBD1 (7 bases). The J call is in doubt because the DNA end fits TRBJ2-7 better. Germline V CDR1 and CDR2: SGHAT, FQDESV (reference sequence). There are 14 residues in the CDR3. The CDR3: CASSQRAGGYEQYF. DNA of the CDR3: TGTGCCAGCAGCCAGAGGGCAGGGGGGTACGAGCAGTACTTC.